The table lists the clone carrying this T cell receptor (beta chain) with a count of one. The antigen remains undetermined. TCRdb's copy holds only in-frame clones and misses some; the assay was immunoSEQ multiplex PCR. The data show approximately 160,000 clones, with 88% seen just once and 2% to 2.5% held by the top ten. The sample belongs to a study of T cell responses to AZD1222 COVID-19 vaccine. Points from the study as a whole: A mostly white British donor set with more females was recruited, and clonal diversity was possibly underestimated.

The origin of this receptor is an adult in good health. Material: peripheral blood, obtained on day 0 of AZD1222 vaccination.

The CDR3 nucleotides read TGTGCCTGGAGTCTTCAGGGCAATCAGCCCCAGCATTTT. This sequence encodes CAWSLQGNQPQHF. This rearrangement joins TRBV30 to TRBJ1-5; unclear D gene. The V and J ends lost 2 bases and 2 bases respectively, with 7 bases between them. This CDR3 is 13 amino acids long. Germline V CDR1 and CDR2: GTSNPN, SVGIG (reference sequence).